This T cell receptor (beta chain) was sequenced for a study of T cells in Graves' hyperthyroidism and ophthalmopathy. Overall study context: Peripheral blood sampling occurred at initial diagnosis, before any treatment. Study observations and caveats: A model built on 13 V-J features separated ophthalmopathy from stable hyperthyroidism.

Graves' hyperthyroidism showing no ophthalmopathy progression within 18 months was considered stable. RNA transcripts gave rise to amplified TCR beta CDR3 regions. The HTBI primer set served for first-round RT-PCR of the TCR CDR3. TCRdb reprocessed the multiplex PCR reads with MiXCR, giving one entry per CDR3 protein. The sample consists of approximately 590,000 distinct CDR3 sequences, approximately 14% of them appearing once. The junction had 19 bases not matched to a gene; V was cut back by 7 bases and J by 1 base. The CDR3 loop spans 19 amino acids. The sample holds many counts of this clonotype. Its antigen is unknown.

The V and J genes are TRBV12-3 or TRBV12-4 and TRBJ1-1, with 9 bases matching TRBD1. The sample consisted of blood. The receptor was derived from a woman under 40 with Graves' hyperthyroidism. CDR3 sequence reads: CASKDGRGQGFFGNTEAFF. The CDR3 nucleotides are TGTGCCAGCAAGGATGGACGGGGACAGGGCTTTTTCGGGAACACTGAAGCTTTCTTT.